Listed here are 10 T cell receptor beta chains from one sample, sequenced in a study of technical replicates of blood from a handful of donors. This table comes from immunoSEQ multiplex PCR, and its TCRdb copy is limited to in-frame clones, with some not included. The sample has over 55,000 clones; about 90% are singletons. Source material: PBMCs. The receptors here all came from a human donor in good health. Some clones in this sample may be carry-over from other donors' samples.

This CDR3 is CASSVGGSVVKTQYF. CDR3 nucleotides: TGTGCCAGCAGCGTAGGCGGGAGTGTGGTAAAGACCCAGTACTTC. V is TRBV9 and J is TRBJ2-5; the match to TRBD2 covers 7 bases. Losses at the gene ends were 0 bases for V and 6 bases for J; bases not matched to a gene: 8. Germline V gene data show CDR1 as SGDLS and CDR2 as YYNGEE. The CDR3 covers 15 residues.

This clone was recorded only once. The rearrangement uses TRBV6-5 and TRBJ2-1; 8 nucleotides match TRBD2. The CDR3 is 15 amino acids. CDR1 and CDR2 (germline): MNHEY, SVGAGI. With 6 bases clipped from V and 2 bases from J, the junction kept 6 bases outside the gene matches. The DNA of the CDR3 is TGTGCCAGCAGGAAACCGGGACTAGCCTACAATGAGCAGTTCTTC. As protein: CASRKPGLAYNEQFF.

V gene TRBV19 combines with J gene TRBJ2-3; D may be TRBD1 (5 bases). Trimming left V 4 bases short and J 3 bases short, with 14 bases between. Germline V lookup: CDR1 LNHDA, CDR2 SQIVND (reference sequence). The length of the CDR3 is 15 residues. CDR3 coding DNA: TGTGCCAGTAGTACCTACCACAGGTTAACAGATACGCAGTATTTT. This sequence encodes CASSTYHRLTDTQYF.

This clone came up once. The chain carries TRBV18 and TRBJ2-5; 11 bases agree with TRBD2. CDR1 and CDR2 (germline): KGHSH, LQKENI. Trimming removed 4 bases from V and 2 bases from J; junction bases left unmatched: 6. The CDR3 length is 16 residues. This CDR3 is CASSRGLAVNQETQYF. The CDR3 nucleotides read TGTGCCAGCTCACGGGGACTAGCGGTGAATCAAGAGACCCAGTACTTC.

The V and J genes are TRBV6-5 and TRBJ2-7, with 10 bases fitting TRBD1. The V segment lost 4 bases and the J segment 3 bases; nucleotides outside the gene matches: 6. The CDR3 is made up of 15 amino acids. Germline assignment: CDR1 MNHEY and CDR2 SVGAGI. CDR3 in DNA: TGTGCCAGCAGTTCACCGGGACAGGGGATCTACGAGCAGTACTTC. This encodes CASSSPGQGIYEQYF.

This chain connects TRBV5-1 to TRBJ1-1; tentatively, D is TRBD1 (5 bases). Between the trimmed V and J ends, which lost 6 bases and 1 base, there was a span of 19 bases. The germline CDR1 and CDR2 sequences are SGHRS and YFSETQ. This CDR3 has 16 residues. In DNA form, the CDR3 reads TGCGCCAGCACTTTGACGGAGGGGATCGAGAACACTGAAGCTTTCTTT. It codes for CASTLTEGIENTEAFF.

The rearrangement joins TRBV7-2 to TRBJ1-6; 10 positions agree with TRBD1. The V and J ends lost 6 bases and 8 bases, in that order; junction bases with no gene match: 4. The CDR3 extends over 14 amino acids. The germline V gene encodes CDR1 SGHTA and CDR2 FQGNSA. The CDR3 reads CASRRDRGDSPLHF. CDR3 DNA sequence: TGTGCCAGCAGACGGGACAGGGGCGATTCACCCCTCCACTTT.

The rearrangement links TRBV18 to TRBJ1-6, with 9 bases that match TRBD1. CDR3 size: 15 residues. Unmatched junction bases numbered 3, after V lost 4 bases and J lost 5 bases. Germline V gene data show CDR1 as KGHSH and CDR2 as LQKENI. The DNA for the CDR3 is TGTGCCAGCTCACGGGGACAGGGTGATAATTCACCCCTCCACTTT. Protein: CASSRGQGDNSPLHF.

The rearrangement uses TRBV5-1 and TRBJ2-2; possibly TRBD1 for D (5 bases). Trimming took off 1 base at V and 7 bases at J, with 14 bases between the two ends. Germline V gives CDR1 SGHRS, CDR2 YFSETQ. This CDR3 has 15 residues. The CDR3 sequence: CASSLSQGRSGELFF. The CDR3, as DNA: TGCGCCAGCAGCTTGTCTCAGGGAAGGAGCGGGGAGCTGTTTTTT.

The chain has TRBV19 and TRBJ1-5, with 9 bases aligning to TRBD1. Per the germline V gene, CDR1 is LNHDA and CDR2 is SQIVND (reference sequence). The ends lost 5 bases at V and 3 bases at J; junction bases unmatched: 5. The CDR3 is 15 residues long. The CDR3 loop reads CASSYRDRDNQPQHF. The DNA of the CDR3 is TGTGCCAGTAGTTACCGGGACAGGGACAATCAGCCCCAGCATTTT.